This entry features one TCR beta chain sequence. This record belongs to a study of PD-L1 blockade in urothelial cancer. Overall study: Starting around 2014, patients were given atezolizumab (1,200 mg intravenously every 3 weeks).

The table came from immunoSEQ multiplex PCR; TCRdb's copy has only in-frame clones and leaves some out. The table has 50,000 or so clones, approximately 84% seen once. Indicated time point: pretreatment peripheral blood. Per germline, CDR1 SGHAT and CDR2 FQNNGV. This CDR3 has 15 residues. V dropped 4 bases and J dropped 3; count of bases not matched to a gene: 5. The receptor comes from a man aged 50 or older with urothelial cancer. The chain has TRBV11-2 and TRBJ2-5, with 10 bases identical to TRBD2. The input for sequencing was PBMCs, taken around atezolizumab (anti-PD-L1) treatment. CDR3 residues: CASSSRLAGKETQYF. Written as DNA, the CDR3 is TGTGCCAGCAGCTCCCGACTAGCGGGCAAAGAGACCCAGTACTTC.